Shown below are 4 T cell receptor beta chains from a single sample sequenced in a study of Ad26.COV2.S vaccination and SARS-CoV-2 variants (dated by TCRdb to the early 2020s). Per the publication, the treatment or condition label means: some 20 received Ad26.COV2.S at low or high dose, single or two shots; several received placebo; per-sample allocation not given. For vaccine and placebo recipients, repertoires were sequenced using samples collected on day 63 after the first injection. Receptors were amplified or captured by the immunoSEQ multiplex PCR assay. As stored in TCRdb, this immuneACCESS dataset retains in-frame rearrangements with V and J assigned. A fraction of the clones does not appear; measured against another copy, unresolved V genes explain less than half of the discrepancy, and the remainder lacks a known reason. The sample table lists about 680,000 clones, about 90% of them with a count of one. The ten largest make up about 1.5% of the sample.

The sequences come from peripheral blood, collected in a trial of Ad26.COV2.S vaccine versus placebo. These TCRs come from a person aged 18 to 65 who received the Ad26.COV2.S COVID-19 vaccine or a placebo.

V and J are TRBV19 and TRBJ1-1; D may be TRBD1 (6 bases). The CDR3 extends over 15 amino acids. Germline CDR1 reads LNHDA; CDR2 reads SQIVND (reference sequence). The V end was cut by 2 bases, the J end by 5 bases, with 15 bases between. CDR3 loop: CASSILWGGETEAFF. The CDR3 nucleotides read TGTGCCAGTAGTATACTATGGGGGGGCGAAACTGAAGCTTTCTTT.

The V and J genes are TRBV19 and TRBJ2-7; no reliable D call. The CDR3 sequence is 14 residues long. The germline V and J ends were trimmed by 6 bases and 3 bases, with 15 bases remaining between them. Germline V lookup: CDR1 LNHDA, CDR2 SQIVND (reference sequence). The CDR3 spells CASRGWSGSYEQYF. CDR3 bases: TGTGCCAGTAGGGGTTGGTCGGGCAGCTACGAGCAGTACTTC.

The chain is built from TRBV7-8 and TRBJ2-3, with D hard to call. The CDR3 runs 11 residues. Trimming pared 3 bases from V and 5 bases from J, leaving 3 bases between. Germline values: CDR1 SGHVS, CDR2 FQNEAQ. The DNA of the CDR3 is TGTGCCAGCAGCTTCTTAGATACGCAGTATTTT. This translates into CASSFLDTQYF.

The rearrangement joins TRBV27 to TRBJ2-7; tentative D call: TRBD1 (6 bases). V was pared by 5 bases and J by 0 bases, with 11 bases between. CDR1 is MNHEY and CDR2 is SMNVEV in the germline V gene (reference sequence). The CDR3 length is 14 residues. CDR3 sequence (DNA): TGTGCCAGCAGTCCTCGACAGGACTCCTACGAGCAGTACTTC. Amino acids: CASSPRQDSYEQYF.